This T cell receptor (beta chain) is drawn from a study of regulatory T cells in long-lasting Graves disease. As for the study in general: The antithyroid drugs taken by newly diagnosed Graves' patients had been used for under 3 months.

Time point: newly diagnosed GD, antithyroid drugs for less than 3 months. PBMC RNA was the source of the TCR library. A blood draw put around 9.1 milliliters of peripheral blood into EDTA tubes. Construction of the TCR beta libraries employed iRepertoire HTBI primers in conjunction with Arm-PCR of CDR3 regions. TCRdb recomputed calls from the multiplex PCR reads with MiXCR, one row per CDR3 protein. The profile shows roughly 500,000 distinct CDR3 sequences, approximately 15% of them singletons. V was trimmed by 1 base and J by 1 base, leaving 4 bases between them. Germline V gives CDR1 KGHSH, CDR2 LQKENI. This CDR3 is 13 amino acids long. The sample was also linked to a second study, of T cells in Graves' hyperthyroidism and ophthalmopathy.

The sequencing here drew on peripheral blood mononuclear cells (PBMCs), taken at new diagnosis, from a patient treated with antithyroid drugs. The genes are TRBV18 and TRBJ2-5; D is unclear. The sequence derives from a woman between 45 and 60 years old with Graves disease. The CDR3 nucleotides read TGTGCCAGCTCACCACTAAGCCAAGAGACCCAGTACTTC. Protein: CASSPLSQETQYF.